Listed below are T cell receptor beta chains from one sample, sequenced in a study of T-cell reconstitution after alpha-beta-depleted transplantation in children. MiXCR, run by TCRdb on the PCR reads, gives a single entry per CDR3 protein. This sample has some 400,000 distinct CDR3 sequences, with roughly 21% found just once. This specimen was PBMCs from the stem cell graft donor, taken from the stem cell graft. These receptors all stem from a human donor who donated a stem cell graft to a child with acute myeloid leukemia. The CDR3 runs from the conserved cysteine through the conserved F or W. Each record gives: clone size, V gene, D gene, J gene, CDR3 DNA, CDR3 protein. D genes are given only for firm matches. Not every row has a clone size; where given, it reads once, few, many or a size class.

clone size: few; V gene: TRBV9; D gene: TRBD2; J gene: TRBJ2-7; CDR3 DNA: TGTGCCAGCAGCCCCCGGGACTACTACGAGCAGTACTTC; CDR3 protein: CASSPRDYYEQYF
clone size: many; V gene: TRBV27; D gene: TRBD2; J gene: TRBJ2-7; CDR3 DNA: TGTGCCAGCAGTTTAAGTGGGGGGGTCACCGAGCAGTACTTC; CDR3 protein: CASSLSGGVTEQYF
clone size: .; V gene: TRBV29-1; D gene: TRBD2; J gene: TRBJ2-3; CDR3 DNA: TGCAGCGTTGTACTAGCGGGAGAGGGTACGCAGTATTTT; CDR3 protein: CSVVLAGEGTQYF
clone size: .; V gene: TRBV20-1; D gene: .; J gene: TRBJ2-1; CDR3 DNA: TGCAGTGCTAGAGATTGGGGTAACTACAATGAGCAGTTCTTC; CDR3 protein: CSARDWGNYNEQFF
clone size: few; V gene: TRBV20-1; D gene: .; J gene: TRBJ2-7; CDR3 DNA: TGCAGTGCTATTTTAGGGGGCTCCTACGAGCAGTACTTC; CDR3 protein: CSAILGGSYEQYF
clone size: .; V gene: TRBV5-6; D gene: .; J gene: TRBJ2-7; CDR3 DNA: TGTGCCAGCAGCCCTCAGACGGGAACCTACGAGCAGTACTTC; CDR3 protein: CASSPQTGTYEQYF
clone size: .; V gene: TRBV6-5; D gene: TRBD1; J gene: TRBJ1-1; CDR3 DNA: TGTGCCAGCAGTTACGGGACAGGGGGATACACTGAAGCTTTCTTT; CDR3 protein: CASSYGTGGYTEAFF
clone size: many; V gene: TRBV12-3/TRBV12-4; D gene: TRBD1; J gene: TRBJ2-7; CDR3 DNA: TGTGCCAGCAAGAGGGACAGCCATTACGAGCAGTACTTC; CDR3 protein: CASKRDSHYEQYF
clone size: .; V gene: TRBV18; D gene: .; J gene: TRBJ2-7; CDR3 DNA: TGTGCCAGCTCGCCGCCCACCCGGAGAGTCGAGCAGTACTTC; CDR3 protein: CASSPPTRRVEQYF
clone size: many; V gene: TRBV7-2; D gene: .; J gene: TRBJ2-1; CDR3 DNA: TGTGCCAGCAGCTCCCTTGGAGCGACACGCTACAATGAGCAGTTCTTC; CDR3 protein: CASSSLGATRYNEQFF
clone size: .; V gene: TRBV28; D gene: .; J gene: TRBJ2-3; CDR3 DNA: TGTGCCACCCATATTCGGGGCACAGATACGCAGTATTTT; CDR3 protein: CATHIRGTDTQYF
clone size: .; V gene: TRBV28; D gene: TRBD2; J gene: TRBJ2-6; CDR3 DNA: TGTGCCAGCACTCATCTCACTCCCTCGGATCTAGCGGGAGCTGGGGCCAACGTCCTGACTTTC; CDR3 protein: CASTHLTPSDLAGAGANVLTF
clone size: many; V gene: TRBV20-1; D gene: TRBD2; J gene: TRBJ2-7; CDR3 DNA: TGCAGTGCTAGAAAGCTAGCGGGAGGTCCCTACGAGCAGTACTTC; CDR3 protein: CSARKLAGGPYEQYF
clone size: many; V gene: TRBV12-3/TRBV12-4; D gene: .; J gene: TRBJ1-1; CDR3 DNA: TGTGCCAGCAAGTGGGCGGAGAACACTGAAGCTTTCTTT; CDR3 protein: CASKWAENTEAFF
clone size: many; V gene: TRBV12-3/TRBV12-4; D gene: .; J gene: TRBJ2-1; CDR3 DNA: TGTGCCAGCAGTTTAGTGACCTACCGCAATGAGCAGTTCTTC; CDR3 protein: CASSLVTYRNEQFF
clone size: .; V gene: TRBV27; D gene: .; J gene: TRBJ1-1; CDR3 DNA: TGTGCCAGCAGTTTATCGATTATGAACACTGAAGCTTTCTTT; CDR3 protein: CASSLSIMNTEAFF
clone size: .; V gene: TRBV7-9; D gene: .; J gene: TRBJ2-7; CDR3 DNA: TGTGCCAGCAGCCCCTCAGGGTTCCTCCTCTACGAGCAGTACTTC; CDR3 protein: CASSPSGFLLYEQYF
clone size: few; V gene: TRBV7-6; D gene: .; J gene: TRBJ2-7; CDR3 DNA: TGTGCCAGCAGCCATGATCCTGACTCCTACGAGCAGTACTTC; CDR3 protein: CASSHDPDSYEQYF
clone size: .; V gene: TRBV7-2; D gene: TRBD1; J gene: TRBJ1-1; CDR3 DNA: TGTGCCAGCAGCTTCCACAGGGGATTGGTGTCAATGGCTTTCTTT; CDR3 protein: CASSFHRGLVSMAFF
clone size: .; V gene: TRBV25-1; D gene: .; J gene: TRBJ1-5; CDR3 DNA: TGTGCCAGCAGTCAGGGGTCCCCCAATCAGCCCCAGCATTTT; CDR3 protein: CASSQGSPNQPQHF
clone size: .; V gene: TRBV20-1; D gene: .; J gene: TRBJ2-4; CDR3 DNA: TGCAGTGCTCATCTTGGAGGGGGGACCAAAAACATTCAGTACTTC; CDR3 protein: CSAHLGGGTKNIQYF
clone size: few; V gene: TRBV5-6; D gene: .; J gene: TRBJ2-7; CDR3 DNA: TGTGCCAGCAGCCACTCAGGGTCGTACTCCTACGAGCAGTACTTC; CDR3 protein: CASSHSGSYSYEQYF
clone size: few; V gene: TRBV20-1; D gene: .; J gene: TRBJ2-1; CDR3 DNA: TGCAGTGCTAGAGAGAGGCGGGGGCCCATTAATGAGCAGTTCTTC; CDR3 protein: CSARERRGPINEQFF
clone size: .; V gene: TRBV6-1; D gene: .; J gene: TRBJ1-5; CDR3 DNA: TGTGCCAGCAGTGAAATGTCGGTCAATCAGCCCCAGCATTTT; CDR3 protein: CASSEMSVNQPQHF
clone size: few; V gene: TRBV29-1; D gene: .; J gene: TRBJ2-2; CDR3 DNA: TGCAGCGTTAGGTCGTCCGTCACCGGGGAGCTGTTTTTT; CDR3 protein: CSVRSSVTGELFF
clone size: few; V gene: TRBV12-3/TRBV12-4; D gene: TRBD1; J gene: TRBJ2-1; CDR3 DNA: TGTGCCAGCAACAAAAACAGGGGATTGCAGTTCTTC; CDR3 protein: CASNKNRGLQFF
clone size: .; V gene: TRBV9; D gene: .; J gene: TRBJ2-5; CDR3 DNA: TGTGCCAGCAGCGCCAGGGGACTGCCCCAAGAGACCCAGTACTTC; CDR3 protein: CASSARGLPQETQYF
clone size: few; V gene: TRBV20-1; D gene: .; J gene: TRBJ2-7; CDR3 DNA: TGCAGTGCTAGAGCGTCGGAGTACGAGCAGTACTTC; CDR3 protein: CSARASEYEQYF
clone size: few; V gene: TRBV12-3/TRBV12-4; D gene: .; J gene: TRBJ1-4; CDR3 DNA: TGTGCCAGCACCCCGGGGGGGCCGGGTGAAAAACTGTTTTTT; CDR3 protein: CASTPGGPGEKLFF
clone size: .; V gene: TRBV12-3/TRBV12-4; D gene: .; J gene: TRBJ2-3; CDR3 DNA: TGTGCCAGCACTCTAGGGCCTTCAACGCAGTATTTT; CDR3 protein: CASTLGPSTQYF
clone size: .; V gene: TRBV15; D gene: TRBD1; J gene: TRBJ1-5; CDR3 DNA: TGTGCCACCAGCAGTGGGACAGGATCCCGCCAGCCCCAGCATTTT; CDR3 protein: CATSSGTGSRQPQHF
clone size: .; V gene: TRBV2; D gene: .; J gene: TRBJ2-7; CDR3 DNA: TGTGCCAGCAGTGAGGGTCTCGAGCAGTACTTC; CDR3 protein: CASSEGLEQYF
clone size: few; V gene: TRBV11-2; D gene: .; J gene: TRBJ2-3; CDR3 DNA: TGTGCCAGCAGCTCAAGCAAGGGCGGGTACAGACCCCCCGGTACGCAGTATTTT; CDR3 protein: CASSSSKGGYRPPGTQYF
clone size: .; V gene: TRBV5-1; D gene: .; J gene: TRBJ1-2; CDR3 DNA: TGCGCCAGCAGCTTGGAAGGGAGTAACAGCTACACCTTC; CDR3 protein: CASSLEGSNSYTF
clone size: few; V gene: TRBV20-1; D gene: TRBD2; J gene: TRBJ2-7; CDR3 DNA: TGCAGTGCCACGACTAGCGGAAAAACCTACGAGCAGTACTTC; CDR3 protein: CSATTSGKTYEQYF
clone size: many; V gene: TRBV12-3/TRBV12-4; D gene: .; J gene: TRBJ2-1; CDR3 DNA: TGTGCCAGCACCGCCCCCTTTAAAACAATGGAGCAGTTCTTC; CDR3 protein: CASTAPFKTMEQFF
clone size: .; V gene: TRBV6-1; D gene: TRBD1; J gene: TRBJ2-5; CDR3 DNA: TGTGCCAGCATAAAGGGTGGACAGGGTAGGAGGCAAGAGACCCAGTACTTC; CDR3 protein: CASIKGGQGRRQETQYF
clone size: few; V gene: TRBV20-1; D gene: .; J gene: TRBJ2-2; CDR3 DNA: TGCAGTGCTAGAGGGGCTGTTAAGAACACCGGGGAGCTGTTTTTT; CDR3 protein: CSARGAVKNTGELFF
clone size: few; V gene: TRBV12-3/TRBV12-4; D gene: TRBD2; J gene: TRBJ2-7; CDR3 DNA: TGTGCCAGCAGTACAAGCGGGAGGGCCTCCCACGAGCAGTACTTC; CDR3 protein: CASSTSGRASHEQYF
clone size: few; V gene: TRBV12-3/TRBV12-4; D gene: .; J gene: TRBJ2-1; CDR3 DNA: TGTGCCAGCAGTTTGAGGGAGTACAATGAGCAGTTCTTC; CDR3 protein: CASSLREYNEQFF
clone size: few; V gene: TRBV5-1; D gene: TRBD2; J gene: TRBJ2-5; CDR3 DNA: TGCGCCAGCAGCCCCGGGACTAACCAAGAGACCCAGTACTTC; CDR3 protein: CASSPGTNQETQYF
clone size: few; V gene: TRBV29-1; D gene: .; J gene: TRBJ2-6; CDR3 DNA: TGCAGCGTTGTCGGGGAAAGGAGCTCTGGGGCCAACGTCCTGACTTTC; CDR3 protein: CSVVGERSSGANVLTF
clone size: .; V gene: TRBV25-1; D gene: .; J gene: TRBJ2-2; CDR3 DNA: TGTGCCAGCAGTGAATTTGGGGGCGCGAACACCGGGGAGCTGTTTTTT; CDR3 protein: CASSEFGGANTGELFF
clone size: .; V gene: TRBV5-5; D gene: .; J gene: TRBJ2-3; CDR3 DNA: TGTGCCAGCAGCCTCAGGGGTTTCGAAGATACGCAGTATTTT; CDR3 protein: CASSLRGFEDTQYF
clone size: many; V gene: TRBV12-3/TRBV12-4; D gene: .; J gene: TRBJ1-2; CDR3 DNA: TGTGCCAGCAGTTGGGCAGGGTCTTTTAGCTACACCTTC; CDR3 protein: CASSWAGSFSYTF